Sequencing of this T cell receptor (beta chain) was carried out in a study of cytomegalovirus exposure and HLA in healthy donors. Study-wide results and caveats: Some 16,000 TCR beta sequences were associated with HLA alleles at 0.05 false discovery rate in a later analysis. Indistinguishability led to the exclusion of some V segments, TRBV6-2 and TRBV6-3 included.

The PCR was carried out with 60 Vbeta primers and 13 Jbeta primers. Libraries were prepared by immunoSEQ multiplex PCR; TCRdb keeps only in-frame clonotypes and omits some of them. The sample shows roughly 100,000 clones, more than 65% of them seen only once. Details on this clone: Its antigen remains unidentified.

Per the germline V gene, CDR1 is SGHRS and CDR2 is YFSETQ. J lost 0 bases, V lost 3 bases, and 10 bases had no gene match. The CDR3 is made up of 17 amino acids. The gene calls are TRBV5-1 and TRBJ2-3; TRBD1 agrees at 7 bases. The sample was PBMCs. This clonotype originated in a woman aged 50 to 60 in good health and CMV-seropositive. The CDR3 region is CASSSPPGTASTDTQYF. As DNA, the CDR3 is TGCGCCAGCAGCTCACCGCCGGGGACAGCGAGCACAGATACGCAGTATTTT.